This TCR beta chain originates from a study of breast tumors, draining lymph nodes, adjacent tissues. There are many counts of this clonotype. The antigen is unknown. Broader study findings: Data fit most tumor T cells coming from lymph node, expanding in tumor. Tumor T cell lymph node origin was a supported hypothesis, not proven. Tumor repertoires ranked between lymph nodes and nontumor tissue in diversity, with V and J gene preferences. Luminal-like breast cancer showed significantly higher tumor–nontumor repertoire similarity than basal-like.

From germline, CDR1 is SGHTS and CDR2 YDEGEE. The CDR3 has 16 amino acids. Unmatched junction bases numbered 6, after V lost 4 bases and J lost 0 bases. TCRdb processed the multiplex PCR reads anew with MiXCR; each CDR3 protein has one entry. The sample includes approximately 200,000 distinct CDR3 sequences, 31% of them seen just once. The lymph nodes were axillary draining lymph nodes from breast cancer patients. The origin of this receptor is a female donor with breast cancer. Some clones in this sample may be carry-over from other donors' samples. The rearrangement uses TRBV5-8 and TRBJ2-1; 8 bases align to TRBD2. Sequencing was performed on axillary lymph node tissue. CDR3 residues: CASSRGGISSYNEQFF. DNA for the CDR3: TGTGCCAGCAGCCGGGGGGGTATAAGCTCCTACAATGAGCAGTTCTTC.